This T cell receptor (beta chain) came from a study of human T cells and chemical hapten exposure. Study-wide findings and caveats: Versus controls, expanded TCRs had significantly more large CDR3 similarity clusters.

Worth noting for this clonotype: The target antigen is unknown.

Noted time point: patch test 2, 6 weeks after DPC sensitization. Treatment: therapeutic diphenylcyclopropenone sensitization with weekly scalp DPC. Blood was drawn before each patch test was applied. The study extracted total RNA from unfractionated whole blood. What the library attached to individual cDNA molecules were unique molecular identifiers. In TCRdb, the RACE reads were re-called with MiXCR into one record per CDR3 protein. The sample contains 35,000 to 50,000 distinct CDR3 sequences, about 8.9% of which appear only once. The CDR3 loop spans 15 amino acids. Trimming cost V 1 base and J 5 bases, with 15 bases left between them. The germline gives CDR1 DFQATT, CDR2 SNEGSKA (reference sequence).

V gene TRBV20-1 combines with J gene TRBJ1-5; possibly TRBD1 for D (6 bases). The sequences come from whole blood, collected in connection with sensitization to the hapten diphenylcyclopropenone (DPC). The sequence came from a woman aged 40 to 50 with alopecia areata. Some clones in this sample may be carry-over from other donors' samples. The CDR3 DNA reads as TGCAGTGCTAGAGCCCTGGGGGAGGGGGATCAGCCCCAGCATTTT. This sequence encodes CSARALGEGDQPQHF.